The rows below give T cell receptor beta chains drawn from one sample of a study of cytomegalovirus exposure and HLA in healthy donors. Assay used: immunoSEQ multiplex PCR; TCRdb lists only in-frame clones, some missing. Of fewer than 250,000 clones in the sample, roughly four fifths were seen once. The specimen sequenced was PBMCs. Every receptor here comes from a woman aged 25 to 39 in good health and CMV-seropositive. Each CDR3 is given with its conserved first and last residue. A D gene is named only where the DNA matches it firmly. Size tells how often a clone was seen (once, few, many) or the class of an expanded clone, and some rows leave it out.

>few|NA|TRBV29-1|TRBJ1-1|13
TGCAGCGCCGTGGTGGGGGCGGGCACTGAAGCTTTCTTT
CSAVVGAGTEAFF
>NA|TRBD1|TRBV5-8|TRBJ2-7|14
TGTGCCAGCAGAGCCCAGGACAGGCGCTACGAGCAGTACTTC
CASRAQDRRYEQYF
>NA|NA|TRBV25-1|TRBJ2-5|16
TGTGCCAGCAGTGAATTACTGGGACAAAGCCGAGAGACCCAGTACTTC
CASSELLGQSRETQYF
>NA|NA|TRBV28|TRBJ1-2|12
TGTGCCAGCAGCGGGACACCCTCGGGCTACACCTTC
CASSGTPSGYTF
>NA|TRBD1|TRBV10-1|TRBJ2-6|19
TGCGCCAGCAGTGAGTCTAGGGACAGCGATACCACTGGGGCCAACGTCCTGACTTTC
CASSESRDSDTTGANVLTF
>NA|NA|TRBV5-4|TRBJ2-7|14
TGTGCCAGCAGCTCTGGACTATCAACCTACGAGCAGTACTTC
CASSSGLSTYEQYF
>once|TRBD1|TRBV5-1|TRBJ1-4|16
TGCGCCAGCAGCAAGGAATTACAGGGGATAAATGAAAAACTGTTTTTT
CASSKELQGINEKLFF
>few|TRBD2|TRBV19|TRBJ2-7|14
TGTGCCAGTAGTATTGGACTAGCGAATTACGAGCAGTACTTC
CASSIGLANYEQYF
>NA|TRBD1|TRBV7-9|TRBJ1-4|14
TGTGCCAGCAGCTCCCGACAGGGGGCGGAAAAACTGTTTTTT
CASSSRQGAEKLFF
>NA|TRBD2|TRBV5-4|TRBJ2-7|17
TGTGCCAGCAGCTCGGGACTAGCGGGAGCCCTCTCCTACGAGCAGTACTTC
CASSSGLAGALSYEQYF
>NA|TRBD1|TRBV5-1|TRBJ2-7|15
TGCGCCAGCAGCTCTGCGGGCACAGGGGGCTACGAGCAGTACTTC
CASSSAGTGGYEQYF
>few|TRBD1|TRBV7-6|TRBJ2-7|14
TGTGCCAGCAGCCCGACAGGGGCCACCTACGAGCAGTACTTC
CASSPTGATYEQYF
>NA|NA|TRBV27|TRBJ1-2|13
TGTGCCAGCAGTTTAGGTAGCTACTATGGCTACACCTTC
CASSLGSYYGYTF
>NA|TRBD2|TRBV27|TRBJ2-7|14
TGTGCCAGCAGTGCGGGACTAGCGGCCTACGAGCAGTACTTC
CASSAGLAAYEQYF
>NA|TRBD1|TRBV2|TRBJ1-5|13
TGTGCCAGCAGGGGACAGGGGTTTGGGGCCCAGCATTTT
CASRGQGFGAQHF
>NA|TRBD2|TRBV29-1|TRBJ2-1|14
TGCAGCGTATCAACTAGCGGGGGGAACAATGAGCAGTTCTTC
CSVSTSGGNNEQFF
>NA|NA|TRBV5-6|TRBJ2-7|16
TGTGCCAGCAGCTTGTCCCCGGTGATTAGCTCCTACGAGCAGTACTTC
CASSLSPVISSYEQYF
>NA|NA|TRBV6-5|TRBJ1-4|14
TGTGCCAGCAGTTATGGCGGCCTTAATGAAAAACTGTTTTTT
CASSYGGLNEKLFF
>NA|TRBD2|TRBV10-2|TRBJ2-7|16
TGCGCCAGCAGTGAGGGATCTCCGGGACTAGGATACGAGCAGTACTTC
CASSEGSPGLGYEQYF
>NA|NA|TRBV7-9|TRBJ2-6|14
TGTGCCAGCAGCGCGGTAGGTGGGGCCAACGTCCTGACTTTC
CASSAVGGANVLTF
>NA|TRBD1|TRBV23-1|TRBJ2-2|18
TGCGCCAGCAGTCAATCCGGCCTCGAGACAGGGGGGAGGAGGGAGCTGTTTTTT
CASSQSGLETGGRRELFF
>few|TRBD1|TRBV6-1|TRBJ1-1|16
TGTGCCAGCAGTGAAGCGTACAGGGGACGGCTCACTGAAGCTTTCTTT
CASSEAYRGRLTEAFF
>NA|TRBD1|TRBV9|TRBJ2-3|16
TGTGCCAGCAGCGCCCCCGGGACAGGGGTAGCAGATACGCAGTATTTT
CASSAPGTGVADTQYF
>few|NA|TRBV5-1|TRBJ2-3|16
TGCGCCAGCAGCTTGGGACAGCTCTCTAGCACAGATACGCAGTATTTT
CASSLGQLSSTDTQYF
>NA|NA|TRBV5-1|TRBJ1-4|16
TGCGCCAGCAGAAAGGAGTTCCAGCCCCTTAATGAAAAACTGTTTTTT
CASRKEFQPLNEKLFF
>few|TRBD2|TRBV11-3|TRBJ2-2|17
TGTGCCAGCAGCGTGGGACTAGCGGGAGTGGAAATCGGGGAGCTGTTTTTT
CASSVGLAGVEIGELFF
>NA|NA|TRBV6-1|TRBJ2-3|17
TGTGCCAGCAGTGAAGGGGTGGCGGCCCCTAGCACAGATACGCAGTATTTT
CASSEGVAAPSTDTQYF
>NA|NA|TRBV7-9|TRBJ1-4|15
TGTTCCAGCAGCTCATGGACAAGAAATAATGAAAAACTGTTTTTT
CSSSSWTRNNEKLFF
>NA|NA|TRBV11-2|TRBJ2-4|15
TGTGCCAGCAGCTTAGGCGGACAAGGCAAAAACATTCAGTACTTC
CASSLGGQGKNIQYF
>NA|NA|TRBV6-1|TRBJ1-2|14
TGTGCCAGCAGTCAGGCGGAACAGGGAACCTCCTACACCTTC
CASSQAEQGTSYTF
>NA|NA|TRBV4-1|TRBJ2-1|12
TGCGCCAGCAGCCAACCCAGAGGTGAGCAGTTCTTC
CASSQPRGEQFF
>NA|NA|TRBV6-5|TRBJ1-3|14
TGTGCCAGCAGGTTGAGAGGGACAGGAAACACCATATATTTT
CASRLRGTGNTIYF
>NA|NA|TRBV6-9|TRBJ2-1|15
TGTGCCAGCAGTTTGTATGGTGCGCTAGCTAATGAGCAGTTCTTC
CASSLYGALANEQFF
>NA|TRBD2|TRBV27|TRBJ2-7|16
TGTGCCAGCACCGCCACCGGGACTAGCGGGAGTTACGAGCAGTACTTC
CASTATGTSGSYEQYF
>NA|NA|TRBV2|TRBJ1-5|13
TGTGCCAGCGGCGGCGGTAGCAATCAGCCCCAGCATTTT
CASGGGSNQPQHF
>NA|NA|TRBV28|TRBJ1-4|16
TGTGCCAGCAGTACACAAAAAACGGGATCTTATGAAAAACTGTTTTTT
CASSTQKTGSYEKLFF
>NA|NA|TRBV7-6|TRBJ2-7|14
TGTGCCAGCAGCTTAGCTAAACAGGGTTTCGAGCAGTACTTC
CASSLAKQGFEQYF
>NA|TRBD1|TRBV16|TRBJ1-1|13
TGTGCCAGCAGCCGCAAACAGGGGGCTGAAGCTTTCTTT
CASSRKQGAEAFF
>few|TRBD1|TRBV5-5|TRBJ2-1|15
TGTGCCAGCAGCTTGGGAGGACAGGGGTTCAATGAGCAGTTCTTC
CASSLGGQGFNEQFF
>NA|TRBD1|TRBV7-2|TRBJ2-5|15
TGTGCCAGCAGCCCCGGACAGGGATGGAGAGAGACCCAGTACTTC
CASSPGQGWRETQYF
>few|TRBD2|TRBV25-1|TRBJ2-5|17
TGTGCCAGCAGTGAATACGGAGTTAGCGGGGGATGGGAGACCCAGTACTTC
CASSEYGVSGGWETQYF
>NA|TRBD1|TRBV19|TRBJ1-1|14
TGTGCCAGTAGTACAACAGGGGGTGGCACTGAAGCTTTCTTT
CASSTTGGGTEAFF
>NA|NA|TRBV6-1|TRBJ2-6|14
TGTGCCAGCAGTGACAGTCCTGGGGCCAACGTCCTGACTTTC
CASSDSPGANVLTF
>few|NA|TRBV6-4|TRBJ1-1|13
TGTGCCAGTTCGACAGGAGTGAACACTGAAGCTTTCTTT
CASSTGVNTEAFF
>NA|NA|TRBV11-2|TRBJ2-1|12
TGTGCCAGCAGATACCTAGGGGGTGAGCAGTTCTTC
CASRYLGGEQFF
>NA|TRBD2|TRBV6-1|TRBJ2-1|15
TGTGCCAGCAGCCTACTAGCGGGAGGATTTACCGGGGCGTTCTTC
CASSLLAGGFTGAFF
>few|NA|TRBV2|TRBJ1-6|14
TGTGCCAGCAGAAGTGACAGCTATAATTCACCCCTCCACTTT
CASRSDSYNSPLHF
>NA|TRBD1|TRBV14|TRBJ1-2|15
TGTGCCAGCAGCCAGGGGACGGACAGGGCGTATGGCTACACCTTC
CASSQGTDRAYGYTF
>once|NA|TRBV10-3|TRBJ2-7|13
TGTGCCATCAGCTCGCTCGACAGCTACGAGCAGTACTTC
CAISSLDSYEQYF
>NA|TRBD1|TRBV6-5|TRBJ1-6|12
TGTGCCAGCAGATACAGGGGCGCAGCCCTCCACTTT
CASRYRGAALHF
>NA|TRBD1|TRBV29-1|TRBJ1-2|12
TGCAGCGTTGCCAATCAGGGGGCGGGCTACACCTTC
CSVANQGAGYTF